This TCR beta chain was identified during a study of identical twins (TCRdb year 2016). General notes on the study: To test whether fetal clonotypes persist, this study deep-sequenced TCR alpha and beta repertoires from monozygotic twins, from unrelated adults of various ages, and from cord blood. To rule out contamination, replicate twin experiments were performed at different times with different library preparation protocols. Summary of the overall study and its limitations: Conclusions relied on cross-sectional statistical analysis, since the same donors could not be followed over many years. In beta out-of-frame sequences, excess twin sharing was weaker, because having fewer shared sequences lowered the signal-to-noise ratio. Abundant cord blood beta clonotypes carried fewer insertions; young adult naive repertoires showed a weaker similar trend, while memory repertoires showed none. Zero-insertion analyses could be partly confounded by invariant T cells such as MAIT and iNKT, although diverse VJ usage argued against such confounding for most clonotypes. Out-of-frame TCR alpha sharing in monozygotic twins was systematically underestimated by recombination models, whereas sharing between unrelated individuals was in agreement with the recombination models. Compared with coincidental sharing between unrelated individuals, out-of-frame TCR alpha sequences shared between twins had an excess of sequences with low generation probability.

The sample holds one count of this clonotype. Its antigen target is currently unknown. No much larger clone exists at a distance of one base, and base qualities are not known. A single read counts as weak evidence. The library was obtained by 5' RACE. The instrument was an Illumina HiSeq 2000. Template switching added a universal primer binding site, and the final cDNA carried a unique molecular identifier that allowed TCR cDNA molecules to be counted accurately. Specific primers in the conserved constant-segment region were used to synthesize first-strand cDNA for the TCR alpha and beta chains. Each cDNA library was double barcoded, with a SMART-Mk sample barcode plus Illumina barcodes, to control for contamination. TruSeq adapter sequences and Illumina sample barcodes were added in two successive PCR steps. Sequencing of the TCR alpha and beta cDNA libraries was done on the Illumina HiSeq platform using custom primers. Processing in the source paper ran as follows. MiGEC was used to process raw reads and extract unique molecular identifiers, and MiXCR was used to find CDR3 positions. Recombination models were inferred per individual with the repgenHMM and IGoR tools using an EM algorithm. The tcR package in R was used for shared clonotype analysis, with sharing normalized by the product of cloneset sizes. To study raw recombination without the effects of thymic and clonal selection, out-of-frame nonproductive sequences were analyzed. The public reads were reanalyzed by TCRdb: fastp trimming at Q25, MiXCR alignment, in-frame beta chains only. Each CDR3 protein appears once, grouped with its most common genes and DNA. TCRdb's processing, not the authors' own work, is the source of the V and J calls. This sample comprises under 900,000 distinct CDR3 sequences, roughly an eighth of them detected only once. About 1.5% of the sample lies in the top ten.

V was cut back by 3 bases and J by 0 bases, leaving a gap of 12 bases between them. The germline V gene encodes CDR1 SGHAT and CDR2 FQNNGV. The CDR3 contains 15 residues, cysteine and phenylalanine counted. Only the CDR3 region is kept as DNA, spanning 45 bases read in frame from base 1. Every donor was a healthy Caucasian. Three pairs of female monozygotic twins, all aged roughly 18 to 29 years, made up the twin cohort. Peripheral blood mononuclear cells were the source from which RNA for the TCR libraries was isolated. This same sample was also taken into another study, of yellow fever vaccine responses in identical twins. The second paper further reports: According to the authors, the vaccine-induced T cell response in identical twins seemed to be partly convergent and partly specific to each individual. The study precisely tracked vaccine-responding T cell clones in identical twins.

The sequence links TRBV11-2 to TRBJ2-7, with the D segment possibly TRBD1 or TRBD2, each aligning over 6 bases. This receptor was obtained from a woman aged 18-30 years in good health. The sequenced sample consisted of PBMCs. The CDR3 region: CASSFIGGPSYEQYF. The sequence in DNA is TGTGCCAGCAGCTTTATTGGGGGGCCCTCCTACGAGCAGTACTTC.